The 18 T cell receptor beta chains presented below share a single source sample, sequenced in a study of T cell changes during pregnancy in multiple sclerosis. The assay was immunoSEQ multiplex PCR, and TCRdb's table has in-frame clones only and misses some. The table records roughly 42,000 clones, roughly 93% of them present only once. The sample consisted of CD4+ T cells from peripheral blood mononuclear cells, taken after pregnancy. These receptors originate from a female donor with multiple sclerosis, enrolled in a pregnancy study.

V gene TRBV6-5 combines with J gene TRBJ1-1; 7 bases map to TRBD1. V shed 6 bases and J 1 base; nucleotides not matched to a gene: 2. Germline values: CDR1 MNHEY, CDR2 SVGAGI. There are 13 residues in the CDR3. CDR3 in amino acids: CASRNRGNTEAFF. The DNA of the CDR3 is TGTGCCAGCAGAAACAGGGGGAACACTGAAGCTTTCTTT.

The rearrangement uses TRBV9 and TRBJ1-2, with TRBD1 matching over 7 bases. The CDR3 is 19 amino acids. Losses at the gene ends were 3 bases for V and 2 bases for J; bases not matched to a gene: 19. Per the germline V gene, CDR1 is SGDLS and CDR2 is YYNGEE. The chain's CDR3 is CASSALPGAGGRGNYGYTF. Written as DNA, the CDR3 is TGTGCCAGCAGCGCACTCCCAGGGGCAGGGGGAAGGGGAAACTATGGCTACACCTTC.

The chain links TRBV4-2 to TRBJ1-3; tentatively, D is TRBD1 (5 bases). Germline assignment: CDR1 LGHNA and CDR2 YNFKEQ. This CDR3 region has 15 residues. Deletions cut 2 bases from V and 0 bases from J, with 8 bases between. This CDR3 is CASSQKQGSGNTIYF. The CDR3 region has the DNA TGTGCCAGCAGCCAAAAGCAGGGCTCTGGAAACACCATATATTTT.

Details on this clone: Other DNA sequences in this specimen translate into the identical CDR3. J is TRBJ2-3 and V is TRBV19; weak D call: TRBD2 (7 bases). Germline CDR1 LNHDA, CDR2 SQIVND (reference sequence). This CDR3 spans 15 amino acids. With 1 base removed from V and 6 bases from J, the gap between germline ends came to 14 bases. The CDR3 DNA sequence: TGTGCCAGTAGTATAGCAGGGGCGGGGGCGGATACGCAGTATTTT. Protein: CASSIAGAGADTQYF.

This sequence joins TRBV10-3 and TRBJ2-1; possible D gene TRBD1, 6 bases. Looked up from germline, CDR1 is ENHRY and CDR2 is SYGVKD. V lost 7 bases to trimming and J lost 8 bases, with 15 bases between them. This CDR3 contains 13 residues. For the CDR3, the DNA is TGTGCCATCACCCGTTCAGGGGACGATGAGCAGTTCTTC. This translates into CAITRSGDDEQFF.

CDR3 residues: CASSVGRGREQYF. CDR3 sequence (DNA): TGTGCCAGCAGCGTAGGGAGGGGGCGTGAGCAGTACTTC. The rearrangement joins TRBV9 to TRBJ2-7; maybe TRBD1 (7 bases). CDR1 is SGDLS, CDR2 YYNGEE, per germline. Deletions cut 0 bases from V and 7 bases from J, with 11 bases between. The CDR3 is made up of 13 amino acids.

This chain joins TRBV7-2 and TRBJ1-1, with D possibly TRBD1 on 6 matching bases. Trimming pared 7 bases from V and 5 bases from J, leaving 20 bases between. CDR3 length equals 15 residues. The germline V gene encodes CDR1 SGHTA and CDR2 FQGNSA. The CDR3 loop is CASNPPRTAKTEAFF. In DNA form, the CDR3 reads TGTGCCAGCAACCCCCCTCGGACAGCAAAGACTGAAGCTTTCTTT.

This chain connects TRBV5-5 to TRBJ1-3; D is unresolved. The germline V gene has CDR1 SGHKS and CDR2 YYEKEE (reference sequence). Trimming pared 4 bases from V and 0 bases from J, leaving 8 bases between. This CDR3 contains 14 residues. The CDR3 nucleotides are TGTGCCAGCAGCGGCGGAGGCTCTGGAAACACCATATATTTT. It codes for CASSGGGSGNTIYF.

The V call is TRBV19, the J call TRBJ2-1; D is undetermined. The CDR3 is made up of 12 amino acids. Germline V lookup: CDR1 LNHDA, CDR2 SQIVND (reference sequence). CDR3 protein: CAAESSYNEQFF. CDR3 DNA sequence: TGTGCGGCAGAAAGCTCCTACAATGAGCAGTTCTTC. Combining the CDR3 with reference TRBV19 and TRBJ2-1 gives the whole variable domain DGGITQSPKYLFRKEGQNVTLSCEQNLNHDAMYWYRQDPGQGLRLIYYSQIVNDFQKGDIAEGYSVSREKKESFPLTVTSAQKNPTAFYLCAAESSYNEQFFGPGTRLTVL.

The chain has TRBV6-5 and TRBJ1-1, with 8 bases lining up with TRBD1. Looked up from germline, CDR1 is MNHEY and CDR2 is SVGAGI. CDR3 length: 12 amino acids. The J segment lost 5 bases and the V segment lost 6 bases, leaving 2 bases of the junction unmatched. This CDR3 reads CASRDRATEAFF. CDR3 in DNA: TGTGCCAGCAGGGACAGGGCGACTGAAGCTTTCTTT.

The rearrangement uses TRBV19 and TRBJ1-5; D might be TRBD1 (6 bases). V was pared by 7 bases and J by 0 bases, with 13 bases between. The CDR3 has 15 residues. The V gene's germline CDR1 is LNHDA and CDR2 SQIVND (reference sequence). The DNA of the CDR3 is TGTGCCAGTATCGCAGGGGCTTATAGCAATCAGCCCCAGCATTTT. Translating gives CASIAGAYSNQPQHF.

This chain connects TRBV5-1 to TRBJ1-6, with a tentative D call TRBD1 (6 bases). Germline lookup yields CDR1 SGHRS and CDR2 YFSETQ. This CDR3 spans 14 amino acids. Trimming took off 0 bases at V and 7 bases at J, with 8 bases between the two ends. CDR3 sequence (DNA): TGCGCCAGCAGCTTGGAAGGACAGAATTCACCCCTCCACTTT. Protein sequence: CASSLEGQNSPLHF.

This chain joins TRBV6-4 and TRBJ1-1, with D possibly TRBD1 on 5 matching bases. The germline V gene has CDR1 MRHNA and CDR2 SNTAGT. This CDR3 has 13 amino acids. The ends were cut back, 6 bases at V and 1 base at J, with 9 bases in the middle. CDR3 DNA: TGTGCCAGCAGCGCAACAGGGAACACTGAAGCTTTCTTT. This gives the protein CASSATGNTEAFF.

This clone has a handful of counts. The chain couples TRBV6-5 to TRBJ1-2; 7 nucleotides match TRBD1. J gave up 8 bases and V 5 bases, and 5 bases lay outside the gene matches. CDR3 length: 12 residues. The germline V gene has CDR1 MNHEY and CDR2 SVGAGI. The CDR3 sequence is CASSDRVGGYTF. The CDR3 bases are TGTGCCAGCAGTGACAGGGTGGGCGGCTACACCTTC.

V is TRBV18 and J is TRBJ2-7, with D tentatively TRBD1 (6 bases). Per the germline V gene, CDR1 is KGHSH and CDR2 is LQKENI. The CDR3 consists of 13 residues. With 3 bases removed from V and 6 bases from J, the gap between germline ends came to 12 bases. The CDR3 protein is CASSPLSQGEQYF. The CDR3 coding sequence is TGTGCCAGCTCACCTCTTTCACAGGGCGAGCAGTACTTC.

This clone was detected only once. The V call is TRBV30, the J call TRBJ2-7; 9 positions match TRBD1. The V and J ends lost 2 bases and 6 bases, in that order; junction bases with no gene match: 5. Per germline, CDR1 GTSNPN and CDR2 SVGIG (reference sequence). This CDR3 contains 13 residues. CDR3 protein: CAWSPGTGSEQYF. DNA for the CDR3: TGTGCCTGGAGTCCCGGGACAGGGAGCGAGCAGTACTTC.

V usage is TRBV19 and J usage is TRBJ1-1; tentative D call: TRBD1 (5 bases). The V end was cut by 8 bases, the J end by 2 bases, with 15 bases between. The germline gives CDR1 LNHDA, CDR2 SQIVND (reference sequence). CDR3 size: 14 residues. CDR3 loop: CASLKGRANTEAFF. The CDR3 DNA reads as TGTGCCAGTCTCAAGGGCAGGGCTAACACTGAAGCTTTCTTT.

The genes are TRBV27 and TRBJ2-3; TRBD2 might be the D (6 bases). The CDR3 consists of 18 residues. Germline CDR1 MNHEY, CDR2 SMNVEV (reference sequence). V was trimmed by 2 bases and J by 14 bases, leaving 32 bases between them. This CDR3 reads CASSLTVEGRFKFRWLYF. The CDR3 region has the DNA TGTGCCAGCAGTTTAACGGTGGAGGGGCGCTTTAAGTTTAGGTGGCTGTATTTT.